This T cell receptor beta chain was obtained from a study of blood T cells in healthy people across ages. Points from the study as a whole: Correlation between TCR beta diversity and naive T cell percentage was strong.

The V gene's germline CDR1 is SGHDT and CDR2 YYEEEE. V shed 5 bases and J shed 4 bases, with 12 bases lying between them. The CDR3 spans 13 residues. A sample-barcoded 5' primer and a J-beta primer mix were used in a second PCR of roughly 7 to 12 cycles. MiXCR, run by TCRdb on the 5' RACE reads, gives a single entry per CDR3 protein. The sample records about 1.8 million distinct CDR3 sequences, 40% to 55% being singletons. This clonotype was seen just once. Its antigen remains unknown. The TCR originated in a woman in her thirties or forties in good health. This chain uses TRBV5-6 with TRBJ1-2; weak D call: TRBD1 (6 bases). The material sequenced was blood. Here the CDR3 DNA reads TGTGCCAGCAGAGAAAGGACAGTCTATGGCTACACCTTC. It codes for CASRERTVYGYTF.